The next 14 T cell receptor beta chains were all read from a single sample in a study of T cell responses to AZD1222 COVID-19 vaccine. The method was immunoSEQ multiplex PCR; TCRdb's version includes in-frame clones alone and lacks a portion of them. The sample lists around 140,000 clones; 80% to 95% were seen once. Sequences were derived from peripheral blood, sampled 28 days after the second AZD1222 dose. The receptors here all came from an adult who received the AZD1222 COVID-19 vaccine.

The chain is built from TRBV6-5 and TRBJ1-3; 7 bases fit TRBD1. Germline-derived CDR1 and CDR2 are MNHEY and SVGAGI. This CDR3 spans 15 amino acids. The V segment lost 6 bases and the J segment 2 bases; nucleotides outside the gene matches: 7. This CDR3 reads CASSRQGTPGNTIYF. The CDR3, as DNA: TGTGCCAGCAGCCGACAGGGTACACCTGGAAACACCATATATTTT.

The rearrangement uses TRBV24-1 and TRBJ2-5; 11 bases align to TRBD2. The ends lost 5 bases at V and 1 base at J; junction bases unmatched: 5. Germline values: CDR1 KGHDR, CDR2 SFDVKD. The CDR3 covers 16 residues. The CDR3 sequence: CATSGSGLAVQETQYF. For the CDR3, the DNA is TGTGCCACCAGTGGTTCGGGACTAGCGGTCCAAGAGACCCAGTACTTC.

This clone was seen just once. This chain connects TRBV28 to TRBJ2-1; D is unclear. The CDR3 sequence is 15 residues long. V gave up 5 bases and J gave up 6 bases, with 17 bases separating them. Germline CDR1 MDHEN, CDR2 SYDVKM. The CDR3 here is CASSLLDGTRNEQFF. The CDR3 DNA reads TGTGCCAGCAGTCTGCTGGACGGCACCCGCAATGAGCAGTTCTTC. Full variable domain (missing parts from reference TRBV28 and TRBJ2-1): DVKVTQSSRYLVKRTGEKVFLECVQDMDHENMFWYRQDPGLGLRLIYFSYDVKMKEKGDIPEGYSVSREKKERFSLILESASTNQTSMYLCASSLLDGTRNEQFFGPGTRLTVL.

The chain is built from TRBV28 and TRBJ2-7; D not resolved. Trimming shortened V by 6 bases and J by 6 bases, and 15 bases separated the two germline ends. The length of the CDR3 is 13 residues. Per the germline V gene, CDR1 is MDHEN and CDR2 is SYDVKM. The CDR3, as DNA: TGTGCCAGCAGGACTCTCAGGATCTCCGAGCAGTACTTC. As protein: CASRTLRISEQYF.

This chain links TRBV30 with TRBJ2-7; 12 bases line up with TRBD1. This CDR3 spans 14 amino acids. Looked up from germline, CDR1 is GTSNPN and CDR2 is SVGIG (reference sequence). V was clipped by 2 bases and J by 5 bases; unmatched bases: 4. The CDR3, as DNA: TGTGCCTGGAGTAGGGACAGGGGGCCCCACGAGCAGTACTTC. Its translation is CAWSRDRGPHEQYF.

The V and J genes are TRBV28 and TRBJ2-3, with D tentatively TRBD1 or TRBD2 (5 bases each). Germline values: CDR1 MDHEN, CDR2 SYDVKM. V was shortened by 4 bases and J by 0 bases, with 11 bases between the two germline ends. CDR3 size: 15 residues. CDR3 loop: CASSYEGRSTDTQYF. CDR3 DNA: TGTGCCAGCAGTTACGAGGGGCGGAGCACAGATACGCAGTATTTT.

V and J are TRBV7-9 and TRBJ2-1; the match to TRBD2 covers 9 bases. Germline-derived CDR1 and CDR2 are SEHNR and FQNEAQ (reference sequence). The ends lost 5 bases at V and 0 bases at J; junction bases unmatched: 11. The CDR3 sequence is 18 residues long. The CDR3 region has the DNA TGTGCCAGCAGCACGACGCCCGGTAGCGGGAGCTCCTACAATGAGCAGTTCTTC. Its protein product is CASSTTPGSGSSYNEQFF. The complete variable domain, with remaining parts taken from reference TRBV7-9 and TRBJ2-1, reads DTGVSQNPRHKITKRGQNVTFRCDPISEHNRLYWYRQTLGQGPEFLTYFQNEAQLEKSRLLSDRFSAERPKGSFSTLEIQRTEQGDSAMYLCASSTTPGSGSSYNEQFFGPGTRLTVL.

The chain links TRBV30 to TRBJ1-2; D unresolved. The CDR3 consists of 13 residues. V was pared by 1 base and J by 1 base, with 7 bases between. In germline, CDR1 is GTSNPN, CDR2 SVGIG (reference sequence). The DNA of the CDR3 is TGTGCCTGGAGTGACAGAAGTAACTATGGCTACACCTTC. Translation gives CAWSDRSNYGYTF.

The chain employs TRBV6-2 or TRBV6-3 and TRBJ1-1; 8 nucleotides line up with TRBD1. The ends lost 5 bases at V and 0 bases at J; junction bases unmatched: 5. The germline CDR1 and CDR2 sequences are MNHEY and SVGEGT. This CDR3 is 15 amino acids long. Here the CDR3 reads CASSRTGTLNTEAFF. The CDR3 coding sequence is TGTGCCAGCAGTAGGACAGGGACCCTGAACACTGAAGCTTTCTTT.

The rearrangement uses TRBV13 and TRBJ2-7; no definite D call. Trimming removed 1 base at V and 1 base at J, with 2 bases between. The germline gives CDR1 PRHDT, CDR2 FYEKMQ (reference sequence). This CDR3 contains 12 residues. The CDR3 bases are TGTGCCAGCAGCTTAGCGTCCTACGAGCAGTACTTC. Protein product: CASSLASYEQYF.

This clone appeared once. This chain uses TRBV27 with TRBJ2-7; a possible D gene is TRBD1 (5 bases). This CDR3 is 15 amino acids long. Trimming left V 2 bases short and J 1 base short, with 12 bases between. The germline V gene encodes CDR1 MNHEY and CDR2 SMNVEV (reference sequence). CDR3 DNA sequence: TGTGCCAGCAGTTTAAAGAACGACAGATCCTACGAGCAGTACTTC. It encodes CASSLKNDRSYEQYF.

The chain is built from TRBV25-1 and TRBJ2-1; 11 positions match TRBD2. Germline CDR1 is MGHDK and CDR2 is SYGVNS. The CDR3 spans 18 residues. The J segment lost 8 bases and the V segment lost 7 bases, leaving 19 bases of the junction unmatched. DNA of the CDR3: TGTGCCAGCACCCCCTCTGGACTAGCGGGTTGGTTTGGCCATGAGCAGTTCTTC. Amino acid sequence: CASTPSGLAGWFGHEQFF. The full variable domain, its missing parts supplied by reference TRBV25-1 and TRBJ2-1, is EADIYQTPRYLVIGTGKKITLECSQTMGHDKMYWYQQDPGMELHLIHYSYGVNSTEKGDLSSESTVSRIRTEHFPLTLESARPSHTSQYLCASTPSGLAGWFGHEQFFGPGTRLTVL.

The rearrangement links TRBV19 to TRBJ1-2; 8 nucleotides match TRBD1. The length of the CDR3 is 15 residues. CDR1 and CDR2 (germline): LNHDA, SQIVND (reference sequence). Germline trimming cut 3 bases from V and 3 bases from J; bases unmatched to any gene: 6. Written as DNA, the CDR3 is TGTGCCAGTAGTATTGGGACAGGTGGGCACTATGGCTACACCTTC. It translates to CASSIGTGGHYGYTF. Together with reference TRBV19 and TRBJ1-2, the CDR3 gives the full variable domain: DGGITQSPKYLFRKEGQNVTLSCEQNLNHDAMYWYRQDPGQGLRLIYYSQIVNDFQKGDIAEGYSVSREKKESFPLTVTSAQKNPTAFYLCASSIGTGGHYGYTFGSGTRLTVV.

The CDR3 spells CASTWGRGSYNEQFF. CDR3 DNA: TGTGCCAGCACTTGGGGGAGGGGCTCCTACAATGAGCAGTTCTTC. The rearrangement uses TRBV6-5 and TRBJ2-1; 7 bases line up with TRBD2. Germline values: CDR1 MNHEY, CDR2 SVGAGI. Trimming took 7 bases from V and 0 from J; bases not matched to a gene: 6. The CDR3 covers 15 residues.